This T cell receptor beta chain was obtained from a study of post-analysis software for immune sequencing data. Unmatched junction bases numbered 12, after V lost 0 bases and J lost 7 bases. This CDR3 is 16 amino acids long. Germline CDR1 and CDR2: DFQATT and SNEGSKA (reference sequence). General observations from the study: Elevated frequency relative to controls characterized four or five TRBV segments in patients, TRBV5-6, TRBV5-1 and TRBV20-1 among them.

The TCR beta cDNA libraries carried unique molecular identifiers. MiXCR, run by TCRdb on the PCR reads, gives a single entry per CDR3 protein. The sample lists roughly 620,000 distinct CDR3 sequences; 40% to 50% were seen once. Regarding this clonotype: No antigen is known for it.

The TCR comes from a girl aged 10 to 17 with multiple sclerosis. Input material: blood. The chain recombines TRBV20-1 with TRBJ1-2, with 9 bases aligning to TRBD1. CDR3 coding DNA: TGCAGTGCTAGAGACCGCGCGGACAGGGGAAGTAGTGGCTACACCTTC. This codes for CSARDRADRGSSGYTF.